These T cell receptor beta chains were read from a single sample in a study of blood T cell repertoires in COVID-19. Measured with immunoSEQ multiplex PCR; TCRdb has only the in-frame clones, and not every one. The table includes fewer than 75,000 clones, roughly 87% detected once. What was sequenced was peripheral blood. These receptors were obtained from a man at least 80 years old with acute or convalescent COVID-19. The CDR3 runs from the conserved cysteine through the conserved F or W. Each record gives: J gene, V gene, clone size, D gene, CDR3 DNA, CDR3 protein. D genes are given only for firm matches. Clone sizes are given selectively: once, few, many, or a class where the clone is expanded.

TRBJ2-1,TRBV5-6,once,TRBD2,TGTGCCAGCAGCCGTGGGACTAGCGGGGGCTACAATGAGCAGTTCTTC,CASSRGTSGGYNEQFF
TRBJ1-5,TRBV11-2,.,.,TGTGCCAGCAGCTTAGTACGGCGGGGCAATCAGCCCCAGCATTTT,CASSLVRRGNQPQHF
TRBJ1-2,TRBV7-3,.,TRBD1,TGTGCCAGCAGCCCAACTCCTCAGGGGGCTAGTCATGGCTACACCTTC,CASSPTPQGASHGYTF
TRBJ1-2,TRBV7-2,once,TRBD1,TGTGCCAGCAGCCCCGGGACAGGGTTTGGCTACACCTTC,CASSPGTGFGYTF
TRBJ2-1,TRBV18,.,.,TGTGCCAGCTCACCTAGGGGTTCCCCGGCGGATGAGCAGTTCTTC,CASSPRGSPADEQFF
TRBJ2-2,TRBV5-6,.,TRBD1,TGTGCCAGCAGCCTCAACAGGGGAAGGCTCGGGGAGCTGTTTTTT,CASSLNRGRLGELFF
TRBJ1-3,TRBV2,.,.,TGTGCCAGCAGTGGAGGGATTTCTGGAAACACCATATATTTT,CASSGGISGNTIYF
TRBJ2-1,TRBV6-2/TRBV6-3,.,TRBD2,TGTGCCAGCAGCCCTGGGACTAGCGGGAGGGCCTACAATGAGCAGTTCTTC,CASSPGTSGRAYNEQFF
TRBJ2-5,TRBV3-1/TRBV3-2,.,TRBD2,TGTGCCAGCAGCCAAGGGACTAGCGGGATTGAGACCCAGTACTTC,CASSQGTSGIETQYF
TRBJ2-7,TRBV7-8,.,.,TGTGCCAGCAGCAAGACAGAAGGCCTTGAAAACGAGCAGTACTTC,CASSKTEGLENEQYF
TRBJ1-5,TRBV30,.,.,TGTGCCTGGGGTCGTGAGGGTTTTCAGCCCCAGCATTTT,CAWGREGFQPQHF
TRBJ2-5,TRBV2,.,TRBD2,TGTGCCAGCAGTGAAAGCGGGGAGGAGACCCAGTACTTC,CASSESGEETQYF
TRBJ1-2,TRBV6-5,.,.,TGTGCCAGCAGCCTGTCCGGACTGTACTATGGCTACACCTTC,CASSLSGLYYGYTF
TRBJ1-6,TRBV19,.,TRBD1,TGTGCCAGTAGGCTAGGACAGGCCCAATCACCCCTCCACTTT,CASRLGQAQSPLHF
TRBJ2-1,TRBV15,.,TRBD2,TGTGCCACCAGCGGGCGACTAGCGGGAGTTTATGAGCAGTTCTTC,CATSGRLAGVYEQFF
TRBJ2-5,TRBV19,.,.,TGTGCCAGTAGTCTCGGGACTCAGGGATCGGAGACCCAGTACTTC,CASSLGTQGSETQYF
TRBJ1-5,TRBV18,.,.,TGTGCCAGCTCCCCCATAGGATCCCGGCAGGTATTAGATCAGCCCCAGCATTTT,CASSPIGSRQVLDQPQHF
TRBJ1-1,TRBV2,.,.,TGTGCCAGCAATAGCCTGAACACTGAAGCTTTCTTT,CASNSLNTEAFF
TRBJ2-7,TRBV5-6,once,.,TGTGCCAGCAGTCGGGACAGCGGGGGCTACGAGCAGTACTTC,CASSRDSGGYEQYF
TRBJ2-1,TRBV5-8,.,TRBD2,TGTGCCAGCAGCTGGGAGGGACTAACCCCTGCGGAGCAGTTCTTC,CASSWEGLTPAEQFF
TRBJ1-2,TRBV6-6,.,TRBD1,TGTGCCAGCAGTTACGATAGGCAGGGGGTCTATGGCTACACCTTC,CASSYDRQGVYGYTF
TRBJ1-2,TRBV9,.,.,TGTGCCAGCAGCCCCCAGGTCGGGGGAAGTTTGAACTATGGCTACACCTTC,CASSPQVGGSLNYGYTF
TRBJ2-1,TRBV9,.,TRBD2,TGTGCCAGCAGCGTAGATCAGGCTAGCGGGAGCTATGAGCAGTTCTTC,CASSVDQASGSYEQFF
TRBJ1-6,TRBV7-2,once,.,TGTGCCAGCAGCATCCTTAATTCACCCCTCCACTTT,CASSILNSPLHF